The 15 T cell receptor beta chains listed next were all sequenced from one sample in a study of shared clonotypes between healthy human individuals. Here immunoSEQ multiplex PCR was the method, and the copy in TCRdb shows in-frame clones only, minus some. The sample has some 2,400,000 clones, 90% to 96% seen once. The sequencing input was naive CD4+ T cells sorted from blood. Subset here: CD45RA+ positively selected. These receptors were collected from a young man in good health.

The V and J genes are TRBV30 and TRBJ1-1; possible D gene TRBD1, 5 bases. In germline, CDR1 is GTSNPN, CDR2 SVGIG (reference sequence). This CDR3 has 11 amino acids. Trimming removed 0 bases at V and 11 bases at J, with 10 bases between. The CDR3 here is CAWSVSRDAFF. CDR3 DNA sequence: TGTGCCTGGAGTGTATCCAGGGACGCTTTCTTT.

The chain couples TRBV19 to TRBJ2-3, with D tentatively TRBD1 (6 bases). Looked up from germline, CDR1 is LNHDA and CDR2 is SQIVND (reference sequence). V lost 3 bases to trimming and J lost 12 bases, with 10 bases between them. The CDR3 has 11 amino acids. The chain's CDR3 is CASSIGDIQYF. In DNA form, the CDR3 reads TGTGCCAGTAGTATCGGGGACATTCAGTATTTT.

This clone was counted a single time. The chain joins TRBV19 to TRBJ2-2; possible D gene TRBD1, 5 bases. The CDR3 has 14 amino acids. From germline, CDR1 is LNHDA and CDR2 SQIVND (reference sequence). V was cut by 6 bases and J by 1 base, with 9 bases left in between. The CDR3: CASRTAMNTGELFF. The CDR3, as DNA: TGTGCCAGTAGGACAGCGATGAACACCGGGGAGCTGTTTTTT.

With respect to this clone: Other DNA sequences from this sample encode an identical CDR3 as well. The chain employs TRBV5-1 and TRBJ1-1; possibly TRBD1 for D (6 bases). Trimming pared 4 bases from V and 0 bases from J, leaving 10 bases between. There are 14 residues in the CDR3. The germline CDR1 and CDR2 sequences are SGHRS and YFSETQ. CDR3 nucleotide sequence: TGCGCCAGCAGCAGCGGACAGATGAACACTGAAGCTTTCTTT. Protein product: CASSSGQMNTEAFF.

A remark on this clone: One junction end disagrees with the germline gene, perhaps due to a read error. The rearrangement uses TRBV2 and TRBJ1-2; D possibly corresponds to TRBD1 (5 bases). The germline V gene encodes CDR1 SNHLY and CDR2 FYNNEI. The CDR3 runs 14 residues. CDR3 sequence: CASSSNRDGVVGYF. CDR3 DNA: TGTGCCAGCAGTTCTAACCGGGACGGTGTGGTGGGGTACTTC.

This chain's CDR3 is CASSPRGTGVGYTF. The CDR3 DNA reads TGTGCCAGCAGCCCCCGGGGGACAGGGGTCGGCTACACCTTC. The chain carries TRBV7-9 and TRBJ1-2, with 10 bases that match TRBD1. Trimming at V came to 5 bases and at J to 8 bases, leaving 8 bases not matched to a gene. There are 14 residues in the CDR3. The germline CDR1 and CDR2 sequences are SEHNR and FQNEAQ (reference sequence).

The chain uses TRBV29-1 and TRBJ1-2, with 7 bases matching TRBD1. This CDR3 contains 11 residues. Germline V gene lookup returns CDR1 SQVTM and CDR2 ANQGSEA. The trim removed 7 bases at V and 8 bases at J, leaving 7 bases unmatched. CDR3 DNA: TGCAGCGGTGAGGGGGCTGGAGGCTACACCTTC. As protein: CSGEGAGGYTF.

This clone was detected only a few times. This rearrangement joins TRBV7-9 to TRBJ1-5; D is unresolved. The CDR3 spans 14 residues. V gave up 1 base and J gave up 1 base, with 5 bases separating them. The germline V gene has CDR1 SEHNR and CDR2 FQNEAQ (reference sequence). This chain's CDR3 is CASSLGHSNQPQHF. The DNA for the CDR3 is TGTGCCAGCAGCTTAGGACACAGCAATCAGCCCCAGCATTTT.

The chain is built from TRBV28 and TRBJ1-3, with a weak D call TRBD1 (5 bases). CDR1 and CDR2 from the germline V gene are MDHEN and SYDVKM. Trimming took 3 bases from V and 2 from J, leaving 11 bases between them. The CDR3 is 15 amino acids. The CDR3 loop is CASSFGRTPGNTIYF. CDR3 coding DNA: TGTGCCAGCAGTTTTGGTCGGACACCTGGAAACACCATATATTTT. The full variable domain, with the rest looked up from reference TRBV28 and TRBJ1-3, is DVKVTQSSRYLVKRTGEKVFLECVQDMDHENMFWYRQDPGLGLRLIYFSYDVKMKEKGDIPEGYSVSREKKERFSLILESASTNQTSMYLCASSFGRTPGNTIYFGEGSWLTVV.

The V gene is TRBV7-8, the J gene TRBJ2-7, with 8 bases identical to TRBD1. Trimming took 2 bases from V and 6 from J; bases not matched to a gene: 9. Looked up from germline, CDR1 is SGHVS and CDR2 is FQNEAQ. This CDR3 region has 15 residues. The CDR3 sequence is CASSLNGQGYSEQYF. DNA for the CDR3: TGTGCCAGCAGCTTAAACGGACAGGGCTATTCCGAGCAGTACTTC.

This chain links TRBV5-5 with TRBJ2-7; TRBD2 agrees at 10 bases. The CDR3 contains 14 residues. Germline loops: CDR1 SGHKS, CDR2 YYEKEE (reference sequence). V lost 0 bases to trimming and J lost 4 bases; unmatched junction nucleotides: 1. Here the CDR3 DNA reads TGTGCCAGCAGCTTGGTAGCGGGGGGTTACGAGCAGTACTTC. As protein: CASSLVAGGYEQYF.

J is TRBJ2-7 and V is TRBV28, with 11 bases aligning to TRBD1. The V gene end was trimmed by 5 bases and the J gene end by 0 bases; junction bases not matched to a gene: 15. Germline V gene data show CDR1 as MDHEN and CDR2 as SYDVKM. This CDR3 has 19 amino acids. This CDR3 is CASSLPSRDRGTSSYEQYF. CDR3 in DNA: TGTGCCAGCAGTCTACCCAGCCGGGACAGGGGGACGAGCTCCTACGAGCAGTACTTC.

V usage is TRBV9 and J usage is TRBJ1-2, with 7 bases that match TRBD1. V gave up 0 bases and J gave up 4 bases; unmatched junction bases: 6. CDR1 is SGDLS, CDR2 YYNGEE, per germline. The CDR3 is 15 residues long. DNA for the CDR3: TGTGCCAGCAGCGTAGGAGAAGGGGGCCTCTATGGCTACACCTTC. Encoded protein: CASSVGEGGLYGYTF.

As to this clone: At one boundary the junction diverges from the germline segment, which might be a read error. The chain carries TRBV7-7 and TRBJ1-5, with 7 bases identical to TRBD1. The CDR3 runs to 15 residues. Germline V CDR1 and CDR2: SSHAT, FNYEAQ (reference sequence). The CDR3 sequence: CASSSYGTVNQPQHF. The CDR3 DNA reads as TGTGCTAGCAGCTCGTACGGGACAGTTAATCAGCCCCAGCATTTT.

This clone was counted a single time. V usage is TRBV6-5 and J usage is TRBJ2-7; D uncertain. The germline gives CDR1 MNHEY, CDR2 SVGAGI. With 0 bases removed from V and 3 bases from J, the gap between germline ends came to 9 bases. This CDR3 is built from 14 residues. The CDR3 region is CASSYSGSLYEQYF. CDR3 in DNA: TGTGCCAGCAGTTACTCGGGGTCCCTCTACGAGCAGTACTTC.